Following are 22 T cell receptor beta chains from one sample sequenced in a study of shared clonotypes between healthy human individuals. Using immunoSEQ multiplex PCR, the repertoire was profiled, and TCRdb retains in-frame clones only, with some absent. The sample contains about 460,000 clones, roughly three quarters of which appear only once. The material sequenced was PBMCs. The receptor set was obtained from a woman between 40 and 50 years old in good health. Some clones in this sample may be carry-over from other donors' samples.

The chain combines TRBV5-4 with TRBJ1-2; D remains ambiguous. This CDR3 is built from 13 residues. Germline CDR1 is SGHNT and CDR2 is YYREEE (reference sequence). V lost 3 bases, J lost 7 bases, and 13 bases lay in between. The CDR3 loop is CASSSPRASGYTF. Written as DNA, the CDR3 is TGTGCCAGCAGCTCACCAAGGGCCTCTGGCTACACCTTC.

This clone was detected only a few times. This chain connects TRBV6-6 to TRBJ2-5; possible D gene TRBD2, 5 bases. The CDR3 totals 13 residues. Germline-derived CDR1 and CDR2 are MNHNY and SVGAGI (reference sequence). V gave up 3 bases and J gave up 3 bases, with 8 bases separating them. This CDR3 is CASSYAGEETQYF. The DNA of the CDR3 is TGTGCCAGCAGTTATGCCGGGGAAGAGACCCAGTACTTC.

The genes are TRBV4-1 and TRBJ2-6; TRBD1 matches 8 bases. Germline trimming cut 4 bases from V and 0 bases from J; bases unmatched to any gene: 8. Germline V lookup: CDR1 MGHRA, CDR2 YSYEKL. The CDR3 has 18 residues. Here the CDR3 reads CASSLPRDRPSGANVLTF. CDR3 nucleotides: TGCGCCAGCAGCCTCCCCCGGGACAGGCCCTCTGGGGCCAACGTCCTGACTTTC.

The chain couples TRBV7-2 to TRBJ2-7; 9 nucleotides line up with TRBD2. With V trimmed by 2 bases and J by 2 bases, 4 bases remained unmatched. CDR3 length: 15 amino acids. Germline CDR1 is SGHTA and CDR2 is FQGNSA. The CDR3 DNA follows: TGTGCCAGCAGCTTAAGCTCTAGCGGGACCTACGAGCAGTACTTC. Protein sequence: CASSLSSSGTYEQYF. Complete variable domain (other parts from reference TRBV7-2 and TRBJ2-7): GAGVSQSPSNKVTEKGKDVELRCDPISGHTALYWYRQSLGQGLEFLIYFQGNSAPDKSGLPSDRFSAERTGGSVSTLTIQRTQQEDSAVYLCASSLSSSGTYEQYFGPGTRLTVT.

The chain links TRBV20-1 to TRBJ2-7; 12 positions agree with TRBD2. After removal of 5 bases from V and 10 bases from J, the junction contained 3 bases not matched to a gene. CDR3 length: 11 residues. Germline V gives CDR1 DFQATT, CDR2 SNEGSKA (reference sequence). Here the CDR3 reads CSASLAGGQYF. The DNA for the CDR3 is TGCAGTGCTTCACTAGCGGGGGGACAGTACTTC.

The count of this clone is one. Its ends do not fully match the called genes, so a read error is possible. The chain employs TRBV28 and TRBJ2-4, with a possible D match to TRBD2 (5 bases). There are 13 residues in the CDR3. The germline CDR1 and CDR2 sequences are MDHEN and SYDVKM. This chain's CDR3 is CAGRRKSRNIQYF. The CDR3 DNA follows: TGTGCCGGCAGGAGGAAATCAAGGAACATTCAGTACTTC.

The chain uses TRBV19 and TRBJ1-6; D unresolved. The germline V and J ends were trimmed by 1 base and 0 bases, with 7 bases remaining between them. The germline V gene has CDR1 LNHDA and CDR2 SQIVND (reference sequence). The CDR3 is 16 amino acids. This CDR3 is CASSIALSSYNSPLHF. The CDR3 DNA reads TGTGCCAGTAGTATAGCCCTGAGCTCCTATAATTCACCCCTCCACTTT.

This rearrangement joins TRBV12-5 to TRBJ1-3; tentative D call: TRBD1 (5 bases). The germline gives CDR1 LGHNT, CDR2 FRNRAP. V lost 2 bases, J lost 1 base, and 15 bases lay in between. The CDR3 length is 17 residues. The CDR3 protein is CASGLYLSQGSGNTIYF. The CDR3 nucleotides are TGTGCTAGTGGTTTGTACCTTTCTCAGGGATCTGGAAACACCATATATTTT.

V and J are TRBV6-4 and TRBJ2-6; D uncertain. Trimming took 5 bases from V and 0 from J, leaving 5 bases between them. Looked up from germline, CDR1 is MRHNA and CDR2 is SNTAGT. The CDR3 has 14 residues. CDR3 region: CASSLDSGANVLTF. CDR3 DNA: TGTGCCAGCAGTCTTGACTCTGGGGCCAACGTCCTGACTTTC.

This clone has only one observation. The rearrangement links TRBV28 to TRBJ2-1; D possibly corresponds to TRBD2 (5 bases). V dropped 7 bases and J dropped 7 bases, with 11 bases sitting between them. The CDR3 is 12 amino acids. In germline, CDR1 is MDHEN, CDR2 SYDVKM. CDR3 nucleotides: TGTGCCAGCACTAGCTCCAGGAATGAGCAGTTCTTC. This translates into CASTSSRNEQFF. Complete variable domain (other parts from reference TRBV28 and TRBJ2-1): DVKVTQSSRYLVKRTGEKVFLECVQDMDHENMFWYRQDPGLGLRLIYFSYDVKMKEKGDIPEGYSVSREKKERFSLILESASTNQTSMYLCASTSSRNEQFFGPGTRLTVL.

The chain links TRBV6-4 to TRBJ1-6; D gene uncertain. The CDR3 has 13 amino acids. Germline CDR1 reads MRHNA; CDR2 reads SNTAGT. Trimming removed 0 bases at V and 9 bases at J, with 6 bases between. CDR3 amino acids: CASSDSPASPLHF. The CDR3 DNA is TGTGCCAGCAGTGACTCACCGGCTTCACCCCTCCACTTT.

The gene calls are TRBV11-3 and TRBJ2-5; D call uncertain. Germline CDR1 and CDR2: SGHNT and YENEEA. The CDR3 consists of 11 residues. V was trimmed by 11 bases and J by 6 bases, leaving 13 bases between them. CDR3 in amino acids: CAWPLMKTQYF. The CDR3 bases are TGTGCCTGGCCTTTGATGAAGACCCAGTACTTC.

Only a few counts were recorded for this clone. This CDR3 is CASSPGLRGDTQYF. The DNA of the CDR3 is TGCGCCAGCAGCCCGGGCCTTCGGGGGGATACGCAGTATTTT. The chain links TRBV5-1 to TRBJ2-3; D possibly corresponds to TRBD2 (6 bases). Trimming took off 4 bases at V and 6 bases at J, with 15 bases between the two ends. In germline, CDR1 is SGHRS, CDR2 YFSETQ. The CDR3 runs 14 residues.

The chain couples TRBV2 to TRBJ2-2; unclear D gene. The CDR3 is made up of 14 amino acids. Germline V gene sequence: CDR1 SNHLY, CDR2 FYNNEI. Trimming cost V 7 bases and J 4 bases, with 13 bases left between them. In nucleotides, the CDR3 is TGTGCCAGCACGCAGCTACGAGTCACCGGGGAGCTGTTTTTT. This gives the protein CASTQLRVTGELFF.

This rearrangement joins TRBV27 to TRBJ1-2, with a tentative D call TRBD1 (5 bases). The V and J ends lost 2 bases and 0 bases respectively, with 7 bases between them. Germline assignment: CDR1 MNHEY and CDR2 SMNVEV (reference sequence). CDR3 size: 14 residues. CDR3 sequence (DNA): TGTGCCAGCAGTTTAGAGGGGACTAACTATGGCTACACCTTC. Residues: CASSLEGTNYGYTF.

Worth noting for this clone: A much bigger clone sits one base away, suggesting this may be a read error. The chain carries TRBV7-3 and TRBJ2-3; 13 positions agree with TRBD2. Trimming took 4 bases from V and 0 from J; bases not matched to a gene: 1. This CDR3 comprises 16 residues. The germline gives CDR1 SGHTA, CDR2 FQGTGA. CDR3 loop: CASSSGLAGSTDTQYF. The CDR3 DNA reads as TGTGCCAGCAGCTCGGGACTAGCGGGAAGCACAGATACGCAGTATTTT.

The rearrangement uses TRBV19 and TRBJ1-1, with D perhaps TRBD1 (6 bases). V was cut by 3 bases and J by 5 bases, with 10 bases left in between. Germline lookup yields CDR1 LNHDA and CDR2 SQIVND (reference sequence). The CDR3 runs 13 residues. The CDR3 DNA sequence: TGTGCCAGTAGTATCGCCAGGGGAACTGAAGCTTTCTTT. It yields the protein CASSIARGTEAFF.

In its sample, this clone was seen many times. The V call is TRBV10-3, the J call TRBJ2-5; 8 nucleotides agree with TRBD2. Trimming took 6 bases from V and 5 from J; bases not matched to a gene: 8. Germline V lookup: CDR1 ENHRY, CDR2 SYGVKD. The CDR3 runs to 14 residues. CDR3 coding DNA: TGTGCCATCAGCCCGGGACTAGGGGGGGAGACCCAGTACTTC. This codes for CAISPGLGGETQYF.

This clone showed up just a few times. Other DNA sequences of this sample code for an identical CDR3. The V gene is TRBV5-1, the J gene TRBJ2-5, with 14 bases identical to TRBD2. Trimming at V came to 4 bases and at J to 4 bases, leaving 6 bases not matched to a gene. CDR1 and CDR2 from the germline V gene are SGHRS and YFSETQ. CDR3 size: 16 residues. The CDR3 region is CASSLGLAGVGETQYF. The CDR3 nucleotides are TGCGCCAGCAGCCTGGGACTAGCGGGAGTAGGAGAGACCCAGTACTTC.

This clone has just a few counts. The chain employs TRBV7-9 and TRBJ2-1, with 8 bases that match TRBD2. V trimming: 5 bases; J trimming: 10 bases; junction bases outside the gene matches: 4. The CDR3 is made up of 12 amino acids. Germline loops: CDR1 SEHNR, CDR2 FQNEAQ (reference sequence). The CDR3 nucleotides read TGTGCCAGCAGCCGGACTAGCCGCGAGCAGTTCTTC. This translates into CASSRTSREQFF.

This clone was seen just once. V usage is TRBV10-3 and J usage is TRBJ2-2; D call uncertain. Germline assignment: CDR1 ENHRY and CDR2 SYGVKD. This CDR3 comprises 13 residues. The V end lost 3 bases, the J end lost 1 base, and 3 bases lay between the germline ends. The CDR3 nucleotides read TGTGCCATCAGTGATATGAACACCGGGGAGCTGTTTTTT. Amino acid sequence: CAISDMNTGELFF.

This clone has just a few counts. Other DNA variants within this sample encode the same CDR3. This chain connects TRBV7-3 to TRBJ2-5, with TRBD1 as a possible D gene (6 bases). The germline gives CDR1 SGHTA, CDR2 FQGTGA. The ends were cut back, 1 base at V and 5 bases at J, with 8 bases in the middle. The CDR3 is 13 amino acids. Written as DNA, the CDR3 is TGTGCCAGCAGCTTAAACAGGGAGGAGACCCAGTACTTC. Translated, it gives CASSLNREETQYF.